This T cell receptor beta chain was found in a study of beta chain features in type 1 diabetes. In the study overall: Healthy donors and patients showed comparable age, gender and cell yields. Study-wide findings and caveats: Among patients, naive, central memory and Treg TCRB repertoires appeared more similar than among healthy donors.

V shed 9 bases, J shed 4 bases, and the junction held 9 bases outside the gene matches. Looked up from germline, CDR1 is ENHRY and CDR2 is SYGVKD. The CDR3 totals 14 residues. As every portion of the isolated RNA was reverse transcribed, the sequencing read expressed TCRB transcripts. The protocol was immunoSEQ multiplex PCR, while the TCRdb copy is restricted to in-frame clones and leaves out a portion. Of about 620,000 clones listed, around 16% are singletons. This clone was found many times. No antigen is known for it. The source material was naive CD4+ T cells from blood. J is TRBJ2-5 and V is TRBV10-3; 9 bases match TRBD1. The receptor's source is a man aged 18 to 29 in good health. As DNA, the CDR3 is TGTGCCATAATGGGACAGGGCCCGGGAGAGACCCAGTACTTC. Protein product: CAIMGQGPGETQYF.